What follows describes a single TCR beta chain. The source of the sample is a study of blood T cell repertoires in COVID-19. The germline V gene has CDR1 SGHRS and CDR2 YFSETQ. The CDR3 loop spans 15 amino acids. Germline trimming cut 5 bases from V and 8 bases from J; bases unmatched to any gene: 10. TCRdb keeps only in-frame clones here, not all; method: immunoSEQ multiplex PCR. The repertoire includes roughly 200,000 clones, about four fifths of them detected once, and approximately 4.8% sits in the top ten. The sequenced sample was peripheral blood. This TCR was recovered from a man aged 45-60 years with active or convalescent COVID-19. V gene TRBV5-1 combines with J gene TRBJ2-1, with 10 bases that match TRBD2. The CDR3 coding sequence is TGCGCCAGCAGACTAGCGGGACGACCGATCGATGAGCAGTTCTTC. It is translated as CASRLAGRPIDEQFF.